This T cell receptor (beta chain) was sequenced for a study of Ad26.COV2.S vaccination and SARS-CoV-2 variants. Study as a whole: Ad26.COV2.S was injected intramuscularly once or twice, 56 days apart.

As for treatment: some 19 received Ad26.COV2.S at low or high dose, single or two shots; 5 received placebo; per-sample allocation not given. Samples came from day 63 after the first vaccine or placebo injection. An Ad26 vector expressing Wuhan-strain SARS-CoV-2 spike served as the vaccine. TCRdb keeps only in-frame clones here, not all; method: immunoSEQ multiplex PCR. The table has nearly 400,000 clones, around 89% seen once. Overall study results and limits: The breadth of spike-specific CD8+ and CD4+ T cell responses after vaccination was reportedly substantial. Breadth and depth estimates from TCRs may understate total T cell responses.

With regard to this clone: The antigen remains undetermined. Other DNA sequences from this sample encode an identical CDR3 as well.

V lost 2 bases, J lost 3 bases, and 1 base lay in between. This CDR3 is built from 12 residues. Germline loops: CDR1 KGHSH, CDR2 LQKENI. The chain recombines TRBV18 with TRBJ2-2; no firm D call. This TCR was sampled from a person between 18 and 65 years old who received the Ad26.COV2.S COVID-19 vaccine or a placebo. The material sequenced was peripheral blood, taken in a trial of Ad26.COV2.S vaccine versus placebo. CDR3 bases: TGTGCCAGCTCACCAGACACCGGGGAGCTGTTTTTT. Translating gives CASSPDTGELFF.